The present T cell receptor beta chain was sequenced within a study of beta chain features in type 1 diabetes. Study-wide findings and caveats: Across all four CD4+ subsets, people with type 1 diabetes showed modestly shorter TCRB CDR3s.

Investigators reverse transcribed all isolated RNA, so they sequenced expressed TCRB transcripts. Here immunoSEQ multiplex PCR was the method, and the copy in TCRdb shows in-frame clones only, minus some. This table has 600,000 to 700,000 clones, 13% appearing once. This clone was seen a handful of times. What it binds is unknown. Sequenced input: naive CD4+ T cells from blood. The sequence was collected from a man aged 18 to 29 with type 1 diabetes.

CDR3 sequence reads: CASSGDAPTGITYEQYF. In nucleotides, the CDR3 is TGTGCCAGCAGTGGGGACGCCCCAACGGGTATAACCTACGAGCAGTACTTC. This chain links TRBV25-1 with TRBJ2-7; D possibly matches TRBD1 or TRBD2 (5 bases each). V lost 4 bases and J lost 2, with 21 bases in between. The CDR3 is 17 residues long. Looked up from germline, CDR1 is MGHDK and CDR2 is SYGVNS.